These 10 T cell receptor beta chains were all obtained from the same sample, sequenced in a study of cytomegalovirus exposure and HLA in healthy donors. Clones were read by immunoSEQ multiplex PCR, and TCRdb kept only the in-frame ones, dropping some. Of over 200,000 clones listed, around nine tenths are singletons. The sequenced sample was PBMCs. The receptors shown here come from a woman between 18 and 30 years old in good health and CMV-seronegative.

The rearrangement joins TRBV7-3 to TRBJ2-3, with 8 bases fitting TRBD2. CDR1 is SGHTA and CDR2 is FQGTGA in the germline V gene. The CDR3 is made up of 15 amino acids. V trimming: 5 bases; J trimming: 2 bases; junction bases outside the gene matches: 6. As DNA, the CDR3 is TGTGCCAGCAGCGTCGGGAGGGTATTCACAGATACGCAGTATTTT. Translating it yields CASSVGRVFTDTQYF.

The J gene is TRBJ2-7, the V gene TRBV15; 9 nucleotides agree with TRBD2. The CDR3 loop spans 20 amino acids. Germline CDR1 and CDR2: LNHNV and YYDKDF (reference sequence). V lost 3 bases and J lost 2; bases outside the gene matches: 20. In nucleotides, the CDR3 is TGTGCCACCAGCAGGAGAGACCGGGACGGCTCTAGCGGGATAACCTACGAGCAGTACTTC. Translating gives CATSRRDRDGSSGITYEQYF.

This clone showed up just once. The chain carries TRBV27 and TRBJ1-5, with 7 bases lining up with TRBD1. CDR1 and CDR2 (germline): MNHEY, SMNVEV (reference sequence). The CDR3 is made up of 14 amino acids. Trimming took 6 bases from V and 3 from J; bases not matched to a gene: 5. The CDR3 DNA is TGTGCCAGCAGCCACAGGGGACACAATCAGCCCCAGCATTTT. Its protein is CASSHRGHNQPQHF.

The V and J genes are TRBV7-8 and TRBJ2-1; a weak D match, TRBD2 (6 bases). From germline, CDR1 is SGHVS and CDR2 FQNEAQ. CDR3 length: 18 residues. V lost 5 bases and J 0 bases, leaving 20 bases between the germline ends. CDR3 nucleotide sequence: TGTGCCAGCAGCGGTAGGGGTTCTAGCGTGAGCTCCTACAATGAGCAGTTCTTC. Translated: CASSGRGSSVSSYNEQFF. Full variable domain (rest looked up from reference TRBV7-8 and TRBJ2-1): GAGVSQSPRYKVAKRGQDVALRCDPISGHVSLFWYQQALGQGPEFLTYFQNEAQLDKSGLPSDRFFAERPEGSVSTLKIQRTQQEDSAVYLCASSGRGSSVSSYNEQFFGPGTRLTVL.

The rearrangement links TRBV7-6 to TRBJ2-2, with TRBD2 identical over 10 bases. The germline V gene has CDR1 SGHVS and CDR2 FNYEAQ. The CDR3 is 14 amino acids. V lost 4 bases and J lost 4; bases outside the gene matches: 0. CDR3 loop: CASSSSGSTGELFF. CDR3 sequence (DNA): TGTGCCAGCAGCTCTAGCGGGAGCACCGGGGAGCTGTTTTTT.

The gene calls are TRBV28 and TRBJ2-5; 8 nucleotides match TRBD2. With V trimmed by 6 bases and J by 3 bases, 6 bases remained unmatched. CDR1 is MDHEN and CDR2 is SYDVKM in the germline V gene. This CDR3 contains 14 residues. CDR3 residues: CASSRAGAEETQYF. CDR3 DNA: TGTGCCAGCAGCCGAGCGGGAGCGGAAGAGACCCAGTACTTC.

About this clone: Other nucleotide sequences in the sample specify the same CDR3. Written as DNA, the CDR3 is TGCGCCAGCAGCTTGGGCCAGGGGGCGGATCAGCCCCAGCATTTT. Its translation: CASSLGQGADQPQHF. The rearrangement links TRBV5-1 to TRBJ1-5; 8 bases map to TRBD1. Germline-derived CDR1 and CDR2 are SGHRS and YFSETQ. The CDR3 contains 15 residues. V was clipped by 0 bases and J by 5 bases; unmatched bases: 4.

The chain combines TRBV19 with TRBJ2-7, with 11 bases that match TRBD2. The CDR3 has 17 residues. Trimming took 4 bases from V and 6 from J; bases not matched to a gene: 14. CDR1 LNHDA and CDR2 SQIVND come from the germline V gene (reference sequence). Written as DNA, the CDR3 is TGTGCCAGTAGTAGCTCTAGCGGGAGGATAAGGTCGGCCGAGCAGTACTTC. Protein sequence: CASSSSSGRIRSAEQYF.

The chain combines TRBV28 with TRBJ2-7; D is unclear. Germline values: CDR1 MDHEN, CDR2 SYDVKM. Trimming took off 8 bases at V and 2 bases at J, with 13 bases between the two ends. The length of the CDR3 is 13 residues. CDR3 sequence reads: CASYSLGPYEQYF. CDR3 bases: TGTGCCAGCTACTCTCTAGGCCCCTACGAGCAGTACTTC.

The gene calls are TRBV4-1 and TRBJ1-1, with D perhaps matching TRBD1 (6 bases). The CDR3 extends over 13 amino acids. Germline-derived CDR1 and CDR2 are MGHRA and YSYEKL. V lost 8 bases and J 4 bases, leaving 14 bases between the germline ends. CDR3 bases: TGCGCCAGCCAAGGGGGTTTCGGCACTGAAGCTTTCTTT. This codes for CASQGGFGTEAFF.